One and the same sample provided the 5 T cell receptor beta chains below, sequenced in a study of PD-1 blockade in classical Hodgkin lymphoma. Exposure to brentuximab vedotin varied, and each patient had relapsed following autologous stem cell transplantation. Clones were read by immunoSEQ multiplex PCR, and TCRdb kept only the in-frame ones, dropping some. The table records nearly 55,000 clones, 81% of them present only once. The material sequenced was peripheral blood mononuclear cells (PBMCs), taken at baseline. The receptors here all came from a human donor with classical Hodgkin lymphoma.

The rearrangement joins TRBV19 to TRBJ1-5, with 9 nucleotides matching TRBD1. Germline lookup yields CDR1 LNHDA and CDR2 SQIVND (reference sequence). The V gene end was trimmed by 3 bases and the J gene end by 5 bases; junction bases not matched to a gene: 2. The CDR3 is made up of 14 amino acids. The CDR3 reads CASSIRTGDQPQHF. In DNA form, the CDR3 reads TGTGCCAGTAGTATCCGGACAGGGGATCAGCCCCAGCATTTT.

This chain uses TRBV15 with TRBJ1-2; no clear D gene. This CDR3 has 13 amino acids. Germline CDR1 reads LNHNV; CDR2 reads YYDKDF (reference sequence). V was shortened by 1 base and J by 4 bases, with 7 bases between the two germline ends. The CDR3 coding sequence is TGTGCCACCAGCAGAGTGCAGGCCTATGGCTACACCTTC. Translating it yields CATSRVQAYGYTF.

By share, this clone counts as medium-sized (0.01 to 0.1%). Other DNA sequences in the same sample also yield this CDR3. The J gene is TRBJ1-1, the V gene TRBV6-4; no clear D. Germline loops: CDR1 MRHNA, CDR2 SNTAGT. V was shortened by 6 bases and J by 2 bases, with 10 bases between the two germline ends. This CDR3 spans 13 amino acids. CDR3 DNA: TGTGCCAGCAGACGGACGGGAAACACTGAAGCTTTCTTT. Its protein product is CASRRTGNTEAFF.

The chain links TRBV7-2 to TRBJ1-1; D unclear. The CDR3 extends over 13 amino acids. The germline V and J ends were trimmed by 1 base and 1 base, with 4 bases remaining between them. Germline loops: CDR1 SGHTA, CDR2 FQGNSA. The CDR3 reads CASSLVGNTEAFF. As DNA, the CDR3 is TGTGCCAGCAGCTTAGTGGGGAACACTGAAGCTTTCTTT.

The chain links TRBV11-2 to TRBJ2-3, with 14 bases identical to TRBD2. J lost 2 bases, V lost 3 bases, and 4 bases had no gene match. Per the germline V gene, CDR1 is SGHAT and CDR2 is FQNNGV. The CDR3 consists of 17 residues. The CDR3 protein is CASSLGLAGVLTDTQYF. In DNA, the CDR3 is TGTGCCAGCAGCTTGGGACTAGCGGGAGTTCTCACAGATACGCAGTATTTT.